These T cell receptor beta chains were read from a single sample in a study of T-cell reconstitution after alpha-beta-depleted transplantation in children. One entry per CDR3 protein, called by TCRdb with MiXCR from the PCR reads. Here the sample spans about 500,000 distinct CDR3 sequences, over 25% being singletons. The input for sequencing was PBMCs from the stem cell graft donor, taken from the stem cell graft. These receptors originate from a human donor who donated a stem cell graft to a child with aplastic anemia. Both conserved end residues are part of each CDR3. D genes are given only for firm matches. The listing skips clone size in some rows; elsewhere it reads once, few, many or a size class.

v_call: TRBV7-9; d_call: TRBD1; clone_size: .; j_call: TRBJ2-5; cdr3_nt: TGTGCCAGCAGCCCACGACAGGGGGCATTACAAGAGACCCAGTACTTC; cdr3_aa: CASSPRQGALQETQYF
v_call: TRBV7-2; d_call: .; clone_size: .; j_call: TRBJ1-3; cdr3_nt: TGTGCCAGCAGCTTATCAGCCATAGGGGGGGCTGGAAACACCATATATTTT; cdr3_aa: CASSLSAIGGAGNTIYF
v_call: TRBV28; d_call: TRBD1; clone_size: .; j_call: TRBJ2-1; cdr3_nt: TGTGCCAGCAGTTTATCGGGACAGGGTAGGAATGAGCAGTTCTTC; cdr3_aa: CASSLSGQGRNEQFF
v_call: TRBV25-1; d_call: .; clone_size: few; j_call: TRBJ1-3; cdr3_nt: TGTGCCAGCGACGATATTCAGGGCTCTGGAAACACCATATATTTT; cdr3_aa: CASDDIQGSGNTIYF
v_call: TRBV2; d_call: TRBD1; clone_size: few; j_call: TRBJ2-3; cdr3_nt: TGTGCCAGCACCGAGATCGGACAGGGCGGAGATACGCAGTATTTT; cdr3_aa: CASTEIGQGGDTQYF
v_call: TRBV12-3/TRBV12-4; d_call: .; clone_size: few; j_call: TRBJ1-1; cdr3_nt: TGTGCCAGCAGTTTGCGGGGCGGGAGAAACACTGAAGCTTTCTTT; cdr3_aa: CASSLRGGRNTEAFF
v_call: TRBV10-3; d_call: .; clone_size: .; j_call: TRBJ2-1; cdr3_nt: TGTGCCGGGGCTTACGCGGAGTACAATGAGCAGTTCTTC; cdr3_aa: CAGAYAEYNEQFF
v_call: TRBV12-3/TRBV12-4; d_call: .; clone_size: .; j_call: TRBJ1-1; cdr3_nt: TGTGCCAGCAGCCTTCGGGCCCTGAACACTGAAGCTTTCTTT; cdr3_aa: CASSLRALNTEAFF
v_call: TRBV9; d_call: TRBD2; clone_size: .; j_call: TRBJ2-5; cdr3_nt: TGTGCCAGCAGCGTACAAGCGGGAGGTCAGACCCAGTACTTC; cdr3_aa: CASSVQAGGQTQYF
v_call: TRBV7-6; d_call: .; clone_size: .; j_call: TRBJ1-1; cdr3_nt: TGTGCCAGCAGCCCCTCGACTCGGGTGTTGGCTGAAGCTTTCTTT; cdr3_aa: CASSPSTRVLAEAFF
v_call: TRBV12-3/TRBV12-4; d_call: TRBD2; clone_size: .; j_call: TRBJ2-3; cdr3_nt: TGTGCCAGCAGTCCGGGACTAGCGGCTAATACGCAGTATTTT; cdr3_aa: CASSPGLAANTQYF
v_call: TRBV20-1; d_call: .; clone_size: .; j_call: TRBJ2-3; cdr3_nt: TGCAGTGCTAGAGACGGAGGGAGTACGCAGTATTTT; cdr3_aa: CSARDGGSTQYF
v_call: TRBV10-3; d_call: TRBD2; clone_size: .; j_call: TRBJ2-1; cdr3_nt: TGTGCCATCAGAGCCCGTACGGCGGGAGGCGGCAATGAGCAGTTCTTC; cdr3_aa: CAIRARTAGGGNEQFF